This T cell receptor beta chain comes out of a study of T cell responses to AZD1222 COVID-19 vaccine. Profiled with immunoSEQ multiplex PCR; TCRdb holds only in-frame clones, not every one. Of about 150,000 clones listed, about 91% are singletons. J lost 0 bases, V lost 5 bases, and 4 bases had no gene match. Germline CDR1 is LNHDA and CDR2 is SQIVND (reference sequence). This CDR3 is built from 15 residues. The clonotype was recovered from an adult in good health. The sample here was peripheral blood, taken on day 0 of MenACWY control vaccination. The rearrangement links TRBV19 to TRBJ1-3, with TRBD1 matching over 7 bases. For the CDR3, the DNA is TGTGCCAGTAGTGGCGGGACAGCCTCTGGAAACACCATATATTTT. This codes for CASSGGTASGNTIYF. The full variable domain, rest sourced from reference TRBV19 and TRBJ1-3, is DGGITQSPKYLFRKEGQNVTLSCEQNLNHDAMYWYRQDPGQGLRLIYYSQIVNDFQKGDIAEGYSVSREKKESFPLTVTSAQKNPTAFYLCASSGGTASGNTIYFGEGSWLTVV.